This TCR beta chain derives from a study of T cell responses to AZD1222 COVID-19 vaccine. The CDR3 contains 11 residues. In germline, CDR1 is SGHAT, CDR2 FQNNGV. V lost 2 bases, J lost 9 bases, and 5 bases lay in between. Produced via immunoSEQ multiplex PCR; TCRdb's table is partial and in-frame only. The table includes more than 85,000 clones, around 90% detected once. V is TRBV11-2 and J is TRBJ2-1; D unclear. The sample in question was peripheral blood, obtained on day 0 of AZD1222 vaccination. The clonotype originates from an adult in good health. CDR3 nucleotide sequence: TGTGCCAGCAGCTTAATCAGTGAGCAGTTCTTC. Translation gives CASSLISEQFF.